The source of this T cell receptor (beta chain) is a study of cytomegalovirus exposure and HLA in healthy donors (dated by TCRdb to 2016 to 2017). In terms of the full investigation: In an earlier analysis of 587 of the donors, 250 to 350 Gb of sequence data and 95 million to 130 million unique TCR beta sequences from about 179 million T cells were reported. To decide whether each TCR beta V gene segment behaved as functional or pseudogenic, an earlier analysis of nearly 600 of the donors relied on high-throughput TCR beta sequencing. A later genetic analysis used genome-wide SNP genotypes for about 65% of the 666 donors, treating that subset as a discovery cohort. A separate validation cohort of roughly 120 different subjects was used in addition to the 666-subject first cohort. Typing coverage differed by locus: A, B, C, DRB1 and DQB1 were typed in about 620-640 donors, DQA1 in about 510, DPA1 in nearly 610, and DPB1 in just under 490. Because of strong linkage in the cohort, four or five DR-DQ haplotypes were treated as single units for association and clustering. Using immunosequencing, the study profiled T cell repertoires from 500 to 800 subjects and related those repertoires to cytomegalovirus serostatus. Both class I and class II loci were covered by HLA typing, at four-digit resolution. About 300 gigabases of sequencing data and 70 million to 95 million unique TCR sequences made up an early release that covered 500 to 700 HLA-typed donors. The study aimed to test whether signatures of past pathogen exposure could be identified by cataloging public T cell receptors. To study patterns of TCR occurrence, a later analysis re-analyzed previously published TCR beta repertoires from several hundred donors and added high-resolution HLA genotyping. All discovery cohort repertoires had been generated using a single sequencing platform. High-throughput TCR immunosequencing, statistical association of individual TCRs with disease status, and machine learning were combined to predict cytomegalovirus infection status. Alongside the repertoire data, information on donor age, sex, ethnicity and CMV serostatus was compiled. Of the 398 genotyped donors, 81% fell in the genetic ancestry cluster associated with self-reported Caucasian donors. Rather than using new phenotypic data, the later analysis identified candidate immune exposures from TCR beta sequences and from how often those sequences occurred across donors. Among over 350 genotyped donors of the cohort, an average of 235,054 unique TCR beta nucleotide sequences were sequenced per donor, 15% to 20% of them non-productive. What the study reported, not specific to this receptor: A further reported finding was that TCR beta sequences accurately predicted the HLA-A and HLA-B alleles for most subjects in the first cohort. Specific HLA alleles were associated with over 15,000 TCR beta sequences at a false discovery rate of 0.05 in a later analysis. Sequencing depth was assumed to be roughly uniform across donors in the presence/absence analyses, though that assumption may not hold. Some IMGT-functional V segments, including TRBV6-2 and TRBV6-3, could not be distinguished by the 87-base-pair reads and were therefore excluded. A cluster of highly shared sequence variants was judged likely to represent a technical artifact of the sequencing pipeline. Around 16 rarely observed V segments, including chromosome 9 orphons, were excluded from the earlier analysis of approximately 600 of the donors because counts were too low. In a later analysis, most CMV-associated TCR beta chains were found to appear HLA-restricted, with HLA associations seemingly driven largely by CMV exposure. A few of the identified cytomegalovirus-associated TCR beta chains were confirmed in vitro to be specific for cytomegalovirus antigens. A later genetic analysis associated a missense DCLRE1C variant with V-gene and J-gene trimming of TCR beta chains, and an independent cohort replicated the association. In the study, around 150 TCR beta chains were listed as associated with cytomegalovirus. Strong co-occurrence of HLA alleles, especially DR and DQ, made assigning TCR associations to individual alleles difficult. The cohort was sequenced for TCR beta chains only, and without alpha or paired-chain data the features that could be detected were limited. In a later analysis, HLA-associated TCR beta chains showed more clonal expansion and lower generation probabilities than non-associated chains that were equally common. Because HLA typing was missing for some donors at each locus, association tests included only the typed subset. While some public TCRs were present in many individuals, most TCR sequences turned up only very rarely across donors. Correlated functional status among segregating V segments might be attributable to linkage disequilibrium, but an unknown experimental factor could not be ruled out. Immune exposure information for the cohort was limited to CMV serostatus. An earlier analysis of approximately 500 of the donors showed that most TCR beta V segments appeared in productive rearrangements either about 87% or about 30% of the time, which broadly matched IMGT annotations. In both the original and validation cohorts, the classifier was reported to diagnose cytomegalovirus status with high specificity and sensitivity. Several of the top co-occurrence clusters appeared to be linked to parvovirus B19, influenza, CMV and Epstein-Barr virus, according to a later analysis. The authors suggested that the approach could potentially be generalized to other disease states and immunological phenotypes. A later analysis found that TCR association rates varied across HLA loci, with DRB1 alleles showing the most associated TCRs and HLA-C alleles the fewest. A later genetic analysis reported fewer N-insertions in productive TCRs among donors in an Asian-associated ancestry cluster than the roughly 690-donor mean.

The receptor library was made with the immunoSEQ multiplex PCR assay. A mixture of 60 forward primers for TCR Vbeta segments and 13 reverse primers for TCR Jbeta segments was used in the multiplex PCR. The CDR3 region of rearranged TCR beta genes was amplified from genomic DNA with a multiplex PCR assay. The amplified TCR beta libraries were sequenced on the Illumina HiSeq System as 87-base-pair reads. In the source study's methods: A later analysis counted some 80 million unique TCR beta chains across the approximately 700 repertoires, and 10 million to 12 million of these chains were shared by at least two donors. A nearest-neighbor algorithm error-corrected the raw reads and collapsed the reads into unique sequences, merging closely related sequences to remove PCR and sequencing errors. Alignment of CDR3 sequences to IMGT reference sequences was used to assign V, D and J gene segments. For a sequence to be retained, a match of at least six nucleotides to both a V gene segment and a J gene segment was required. A rearrangement counted as productive if the CDR3 had no stop codons and remained in frame with V and J, and every other rearrangement counted as non-productive. CDR3 was defined by IMGT convention, running from the second conserved V-encoded cysteine to the conserved J-encoded phenylalanine. Sequences without an unambiguous match to a single V gene segment were excluded from the earlier analysis of several hundred of the donors. An earlier analysis of fewer than 650 of the donors classified V segments as functional when productive rearrangements were above 56.7% and as segregating when the standard deviation between donors was above 5%. A statistical classification framework was built for diagnosing cytomegalovirus status from the catalog of TCR beta chain sequences. A later analysis assigned V and J genes by comparing TCR nucleotide sequences with IMGT/GENE-DB human TR gene sequences. The TCRdist pipeline was used in a later analysis to assign CDR3 sequences and most-parsimonious VDJ recombination scenarios. In a later analysis, each TCR beta chain was defined by its CDR3 amino acid sequence together with its V-gene family, and reads without a unique V-gene family were excluded. In a later analysis, several hundred highly shared, low-generation-probability nucleotide sequences were removed to address suspected cross-contamination and a sequencing artifact. In a later analysis, a clonal expansion index was calculated for each public chain from normalized within-repertoire ranks of inferred template counts. In a later analysis, generation probabilities were computed using a VDJ recombination model fitted to out-of-frame rearrangements, and the results were checked against IGoR. In a later analysis, hypergeometric tests were used to score TCR-TCR, TCR-HLA and TCR-CMV co-occurrence, with a repertoire-size bias correction applied to TCR pairs. In a later analysis, false discovery rates were estimated by permuting HLA or CMV assignments 20 times. A later analysis grouped co-occurring TCRs with DBSCAN, adding TCRdist sequence similarity when clustering within HLA-allele-positive subsets. Repertoires with fewer than 30,000 or more than 120,000 public chains, plus five repertoires with anomalous nucleotide sharing, were excluded from co-occurrence clustering. Imported from immuneACCESS, the table was reduced by TCRdb to in-frame sequences with V and J called. These copies leave out some clones; in studies compared against another copy, an unresolved V gene accounts for under half, and the cause of the remainder is not known. That table is the source of V, J and clone size, and D and trimming were worked out from the DNA. The table for this sample lists 110,000 to 150,000 clones; under 80% of them were counted only once. Of the sample, 2.8% is held by the ten largest clones.

The cohort comprised several hundred healthy bone marrow donors. Cohort members were all nominally healthy when sampled, although unrecorded immune exposures were likely present. The donor was CMV seronegative and was included in the group of over 300 seronegative cohort members. A peripheral blood sample was provided by each donor, and peripheral blood mononuclear cells were used for TCR beta sequencing. The Qiagen DNeasy Blood Extraction Kit was used to extract genomic DNA from the blood cell samples. V is clipped by 3 bases and J by 3 bases, and the sequence between their germline boundaries is 11 bases long. Taken from cysteine to phenylalanine, the CDR3 has 14 residues. Solely the CDR3 DNA is kept, with 42 bases framed from the first base. CDR1 and CDR2, looked up from the germline V gene, are MGHDK and SYGVNS. This clone was seen a handful of times. This clone's antigen is unknown. Base qualities were left out, and no much larger clone turns up one base away.

The source material was PBMCs. This sequence originates from a male donor in good health and CMV-seronegative. The rearranged segments are TRBV25-1 and TRBJ2-5; there is no confident call for the D gene. The DNA sequence is as follows: TGTGCCAGCAGTGATTCAACAGTTAAAGAGACCCAGTACTTC. Its product reads: CASSDSTVKETQYF.